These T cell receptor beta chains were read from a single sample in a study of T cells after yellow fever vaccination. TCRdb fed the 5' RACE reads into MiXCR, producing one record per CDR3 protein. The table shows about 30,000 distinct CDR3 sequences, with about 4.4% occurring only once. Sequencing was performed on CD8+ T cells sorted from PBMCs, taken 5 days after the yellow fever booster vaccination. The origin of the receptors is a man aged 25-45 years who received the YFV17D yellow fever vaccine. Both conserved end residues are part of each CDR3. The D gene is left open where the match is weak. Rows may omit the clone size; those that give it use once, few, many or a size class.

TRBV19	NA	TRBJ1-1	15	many	TGTGCCAGTATTAGACGAGGGGCGAAGGACACTGAAGCTTTCTTT	CASIRRGAKDTEAFF
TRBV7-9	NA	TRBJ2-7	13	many	TGTGCCACCCTAAAGCCCAGCACCTACGAGCAGTACTTC	CATLKPSTYEQYF
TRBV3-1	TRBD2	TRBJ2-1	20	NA	TGTGCCAGCAGCCAAGGACGTGTACGGACTAGCGGGATCACCTACAATGAGCAGTTCTTC	CASSQGRVRTSGITYNEQFF
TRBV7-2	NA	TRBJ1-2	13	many	TGTGCCAGCAGCTTAGGTCCAAACTATGGCTACACCTTC	CASSLGPNYGYTF
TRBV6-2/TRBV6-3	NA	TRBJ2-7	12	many	TGTGCCAGCAGTCACAGCTCCTACGAGCAGTACTTC	CASSHSSYEQYF
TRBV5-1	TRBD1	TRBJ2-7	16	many	TGCGCCAGCAGCCCGATGACCGGGACAGCATTCTACGAGCAGTACTTC	CASSPMTGTAFYEQYF
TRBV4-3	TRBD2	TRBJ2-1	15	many	TGCGCCAGCAGCCAAACGGGACTAGCGGGATCGGAGCAGTTCTTC	CASSQTGLAGSEQFF
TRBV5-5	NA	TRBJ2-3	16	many	TGTGCCAGCAACTCCAATGATCGGGGGGCGGCAGATACGCAGTATTTT	CASNSNDRGAADTQYF
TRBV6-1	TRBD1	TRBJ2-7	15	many	TGTGCCAGCAGCGAAGGGGGCTTTAAGATTTACGAGCAGTACTTC	CASSEGGFKIYEQYF
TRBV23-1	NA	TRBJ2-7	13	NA	TGCGTCTCCTGGCGGCAGAGGCGCTACGAGCAGTACTTC	CVSWRQRRYEQYF
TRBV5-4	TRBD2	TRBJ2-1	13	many	TGTGCCAGCAGCACCGGGACTAACAATGAGCAGTTCTTC	CASSTGTNNEQFF
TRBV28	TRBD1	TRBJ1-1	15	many	TGTGCCAGCAGTTTATTGGGACAGGGGAACACTGAAGCTTTCTTT	CASSLLGQGNTEAFF
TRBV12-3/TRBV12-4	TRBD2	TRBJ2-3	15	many	TGTGCCAGCAGCGGACTAGCGGCTAGCACAGATACGCAGTATTTT	CASSGLAASTDTQYF
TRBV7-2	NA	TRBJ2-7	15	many	TGTGCCAGCAGTCCCCCTGGGACAAGTTCCTACGAGCAGTACTTC	CASSPPGTSSYEQYF
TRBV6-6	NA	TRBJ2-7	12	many	TGTGCCAGCAGCCAACACTTAGGGGAGCAGTACTTC	CASSQHLGEQYF
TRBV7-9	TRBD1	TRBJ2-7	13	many	TGTGCCAGCAGCCGGGACAGGTCCTACGAGCAGTACTTC	CASSRDRSYEQYF
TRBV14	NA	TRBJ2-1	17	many	TGTGCCAGCAGCCATAAGATTAGCGGAAGCTCCTACAATGAGCAGTTCTTC	CASSHKISGSSYNEQFF
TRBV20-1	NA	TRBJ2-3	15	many	TGCAGTGCTAGAGATCCCGGTACCAGCACAGATACGCAGTATTTT	CSARDPGTSTDTQYF
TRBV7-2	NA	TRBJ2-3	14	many	TGTGCCAGCAGCTTAGTACTAGGAGCAGATACGCAGTATTTT	CASSLVLGADTQYF
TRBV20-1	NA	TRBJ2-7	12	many	TGCAGTGCTCTCGACAGCTCCTACGAGCAGTACTTC	CSALDSSYEQYF
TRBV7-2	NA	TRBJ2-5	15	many	TGTGCCAGCAGCTCAACAGCGGTGTTTGGGGAGACCCAGTACTTC	CASSSTAVFGETQYF
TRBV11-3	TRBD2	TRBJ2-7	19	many	TGTGCCAGCAGCTTGGAACTAGCGTCGATCCTTTTTAGCTCCTACGAGCAGTACTTC	CASSLELASILFSSYEQYF
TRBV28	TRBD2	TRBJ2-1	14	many	TGTGCCAGCAGTCCATACCTTAGCGGGCAAGGGCAGTTCTTC	CASSPYLSGQGQFF
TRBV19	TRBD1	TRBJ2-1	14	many	TGTGCCAGTAGTCTTGGGACAGGGGGTTTAGAGCAGTTCTTC	CASSLGTGGLEQFF
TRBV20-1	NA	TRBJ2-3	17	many	TGCAGTGCCGGGCGACCCGGGACTCAAACTTACACAGATACGCAGTATTTT	CSAGRPGTQTYTDTQYF
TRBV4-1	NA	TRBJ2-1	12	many	TGCGCCAGCAGCGGAACCACGAATGAGCAGTTCTTC	CASSGTTNEQFF
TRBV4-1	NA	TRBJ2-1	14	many	TGCGCCAGCAGCCTCGGCGGGGGCCTCGGGGAGCAGTTCTTC	CASSLGGGLGEQFF
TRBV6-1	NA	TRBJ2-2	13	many	TGTGCCAGTCGACTTGCGAACACCGGGGAGCTGTTTTTT	CASRLANTGELFF
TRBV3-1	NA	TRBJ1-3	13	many	TGTGCCAGCAGCCAAGGGTCTGGAAACACCATATATTTT	CASSQGSGNTIYF
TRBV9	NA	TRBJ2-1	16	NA	TGTGCCAGCAGCGTAGATCTAGCCCCTCCAGACGATGAGCAGTTCTTC	CASSVDLAPPDDEQFF
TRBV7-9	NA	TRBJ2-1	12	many	TGTGCCAGCAGCCCGACTAGCAATGAGCAGTTCTTC	CASSPTSNEQFF
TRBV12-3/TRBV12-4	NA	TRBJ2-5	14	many	TGTGCCAGCAGTTTATGGGGGCTGCAAGAGACCCAGTACTTC	CASSLWGLQETQYF
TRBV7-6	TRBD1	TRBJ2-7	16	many	TGTGCCAGCAGCCCCGGGACAGGTTTTTCCCCCTACGAGCAGTACTTC	CASSPGTGFSPYEQYF
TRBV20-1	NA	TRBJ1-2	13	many	TGCAGTGCTACGGGGACACGGGATTATGGCTACACCTTC	CSATGTRDYGYTF
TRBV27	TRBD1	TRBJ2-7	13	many	TGTGCCACCGCCGGACAGGGATCCTACGAGCAGTACTTC	CATAGQGSYEQYF
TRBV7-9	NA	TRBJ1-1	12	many	TGTGCCAGCAGGCATCCTGGTAATGAAGCTTTCTTT	CASRHPGNEAFF
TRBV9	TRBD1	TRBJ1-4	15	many	TGTGCCAGCAGCGCTGCCGGGACAGAAGACGAAAAACTGTTTTTT	CASSAAGTEDEKLFF
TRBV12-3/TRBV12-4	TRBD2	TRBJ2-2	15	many	TGTGCCAGCACCCCGGGACTAGGAGGTACCGGGGAGCTGTTTTTT	CASTPGLGGTGELFF
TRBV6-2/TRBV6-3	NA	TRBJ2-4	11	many	TGTGCCAGCAGCAATGGGCGTACAGGGTACTTC	CASSNGRTGYF
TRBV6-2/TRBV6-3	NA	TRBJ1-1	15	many	TGTGCCAGCGTCGGGGATTGGGGGCTTAACACTGAAGCTTTCTTT	CASVGDWGLNTEAFF
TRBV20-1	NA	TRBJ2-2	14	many	TGCAGTGCTCAAGTGGACATGGACACCGGGGAGCTGTTTTTT	CSAQVDMDTGELFF
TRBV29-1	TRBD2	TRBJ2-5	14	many	TGCAGCGTTCTAGCGGGAGGGGGGGAAGAGACCCAGTACTTC	CSVLAGGGEETQYF
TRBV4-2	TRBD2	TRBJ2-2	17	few	TGTGCCAGCAGCCAAAACGGGGGGACGGCGAACACCGGGGAGCTGTTTTTT	CASSQNGGTANTGELFF
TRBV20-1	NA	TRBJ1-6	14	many	TGCAGTGCCGTCGCAGGGCCCCTCCATTCACCCCTCCACTTT	CSAVAGPLHSPLHF
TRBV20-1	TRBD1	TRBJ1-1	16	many	TGCAGTGCTAGAGGCCGGACAGGGGGTGGTTGGATTGAAGCTTTCTTT	CSARGRTGGGWIEAFF
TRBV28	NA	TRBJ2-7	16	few	TGTGCCAGCAGTTTAATTGGGGACCCGACAACGCAACAGCAGTACTTC	CASSLIGDPTTQQQYF
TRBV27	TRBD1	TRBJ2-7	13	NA	TGTGCCAGATCCGGGACAGGGTCACGGGAGCAGTACTTC	CARSGTGSREQYF
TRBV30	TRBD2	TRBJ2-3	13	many	TGTGCCTGGAGGGGAGGGGAGTTGGCTACGCAGTATTTT	CAWRGGELATQYF
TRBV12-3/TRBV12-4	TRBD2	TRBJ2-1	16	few	TGTGCCAGCAGCCCCGGACTAGCGGGATCCTACAATGAGCAGTTCTTC	CASSPGLAGSYNEQFF
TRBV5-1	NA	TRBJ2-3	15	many	TGCGCCAGCAGCGCAACGGGGGGCGAGACAGATACGCAGTATTTT	CASSATGGETDTQYF
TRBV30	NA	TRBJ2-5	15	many	TGTGCCTCATCAAAAGGTACCACAGGGTTGGAGACCCAGTACTTC	CASSKGTTGLETQYF
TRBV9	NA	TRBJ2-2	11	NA	TGTGCCAGCAGCGTATCCGGGGAGCTGTTTTTT	CASSVSGELFF
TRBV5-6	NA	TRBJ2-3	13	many	TGTGCCAGCAGCCTCCCGGGGGCGGATACGCAGTATTTT	CASSLPGADTQYF